Listed below are T cell receptor beta chains from one sample, sequenced in a study of PD-1 blockade in classical Hodgkin lymphoma. TCRdb's copy holds only in-frame clones and misses some; the assay was immunoSEQ multiplex PCR. The top ten clones hold over 2% of a sample with 89,000 or so clones, 85% to 95% of them seen once. The sequencing used peripheral blood mononuclear cells (PBMCs), collected before the second cycle of nivolumab. The source of these receptors is a human donor with classical Hodgkin lymphoma. Each CDR3 is given with its conserved first and last residue. D genes are given only for firm matches. Only some rows state a clone size, as once, few, many or a class for expanded clones.

v_call	clone_size	j_call	d_call	cdr3_nt	cdr3_aa
TRBV9	NA	TRBJ1-4	NA	TGTGCCAGCAGCGTAGGGGGACCGCTTCATGAAAAACTGTTTTTT	CASSVGGPLHEKLFF
TRBV6-1	NA	TRBJ1-3	NA	TGTGCCAGCAGAGGGACTCCCTCTGGAAACACCATATATTTT	CASRGTPSGNTIYF
TRBV2	NA	TRBJ2-5	TRBD2	TGTGCCAGCAGTGAAGGGCCGGGAGGGAGGCTGACCCAGTACTTC	CASSEGPGGRLTQYF
TRBV6-1	NA	TRBJ2-5	NA	TGTGCCAGCAGCCAAACGGCCAGGGGCCAGACCCAGTACTTC	CASSQTARGQTQYF
TRBV27	NA	TRBJ1-1	TRBD1	TGTGCCAGCAGTCCCCTGACAGGGAGGGGGACTGAAGCTTTCTTT	CASSPLTGRGTEAFF
TRBV23-1	NA	TRBJ1-1	TRBD1	TGCGCCAGCAGTCAGACCGGGACAGCGAACACTGAAGCTTTCTTT	CASSQTGTANTEAFF
TRBV5-4	NA	TRBJ2-7	NA	TGTGCCAGCAGCTCACCGGGTTCCAATGAGCAGTACTTC	CASSSPGSNEQYF
TRBV28	NA	TRBJ2-7	NA	TGTGCCAGCAGTTTTGACTCGAGGTGGGAGCAGTACTTC	CASSFDSRWEQYF
TRBV6-1	NA	TRBJ1-2	NA	TGTGCCAGCAGTGAAGGGGAAGGGTCCTATGGCTACACCTTC	CASSEGEGSYGYTF
TRBV5-4	NA	TRBJ1-1	NA	TGTGCCAGCAGTGAGATAGCGGGCACTGAAGCTTTCTTT	CASSEIAGTEAFF
TRBV11-2	NA	TRBJ2-1	NA	TGTGCCAGCAGCTTAGATCTTGAGGGGGATGAGCAGTTCTTC	CASSLDLEGDEQFF
TRBV30	NA	TRBJ1-1	NA	TGTGCCTGGGCGGACAGTCCGAACACTGAAGCTTTCTTT	CAWADSPNTEAFF
TRBV5-1	NA	TRBJ2-7	NA	TGCGCCAGCAGCTTTTACGGGGTTGAAATCGACGAGCAGTACTTC	CASSFYGVEIDEQYF
TRBV6-1	NA	TRBJ2-1	NA	TGTGCCAGCAGTCCTCGGTCCGCTCTAATCGAGCAGTTCTTC	CASSPRSALIEQFF
TRBV10-3	NA	TRBJ1-5	TRBD1	TGTGCCATGCGCTGGGGGAGGGGGCGCCTCTCTACCTATCAGCCCCAGCATTTT	CAMRWGRGRLSTYQPQHF
TRBV29-1	once	TRBJ2-7	TRBD1	TGCAGCGCCCGGGACAGTCCCTACGAGCAGTACTTC	CSARDSPYEQYF
TRBV7-9	NA	TRBJ2-6	TRBD1	TGTGCCAGCAGCCGTGTTCAGGGGGCCTTCTCTGGGGCCAACGTCCTGACTTTC	CASSRVQGAFSGANVLTF
TRBV29-1	NA	TRBJ2-3	NA	TGCAGCGTTGAGGGAGGGGGGACAGATACGCAGTATTTT	CSVEGGGTDTQYF
TRBV9	few	TRBJ1-1	TRBD1	TGTGCCAGCAGCGTAGGAGGGACAGGGGGCGATGAAGCTTTCTTT	CASSVGGTGGDEAFF
TRBV27	NA	TRBJ1-1	NA	TGTGCCAGCAGTGTTCACGGGCCGAACACTGAAGCTTTCTTT	CASSVHGPNTEAFF
TRBV18	NA	TRBJ1-2	TRBD1	TGTGCCAGCTCACCGGACAGGGGGCTAAACTATGGCTACACCTTC	CASSPDRGLNYGYTF
TRBV28	once	TRBJ2-7	NA	TGTGCCAGCAGTTTATTCCGCGAGCAGTACTTC	CASSLFREQYF
TRBV30	NA	TRBJ2-7	TRBD1	TGTGCCTGGAGACCCACAGGGGGCCCCTACGAGCAGTACTTC	CAWRPTGGPYEQYF
TRBV6-5	NA	TRBJ2-7	NA	TGTGCCAGCAGTGAACGAGCCTCCTACGAGCAGTACTTC	CASSERASYEQYF
TRBV7-6	NA	TRBJ1-1	NA	TGTGCCAGCAGCAAACAGGGGAACACTGAAGCTTTCTTT	CASSKQGNTEAFF
TRBV5-6	NA	TRBJ2-7	TRBD1	TGTGCCAGCAGCTTGGACAGGGGGCCAGACGAGCAGTACTTC	CASSLDRGPDEQYF
TRBV6-1	once	TRBJ1-2	NA	TGTGCCAGCAGAACGGGGGCAGAGGATGGCTACACCTTC	CASRTGAEDGYTF
TRBV28	NA	TRBJ2-7	TRBD2	TGTGCCAGCAGCGTTAGCGGGAGCTCCTACGAGCAGTACTTC	CASSVSGSSYEQYF
TRBV10-1	NA	TRBJ1-2	NA	TGCGCCAGCAGTGAATTGACAGGTCCCCTCTATGGCTACACCTTC	CASSELTGPLYGYTF
TRBV2	NA	TRBJ2-1	NA	TGTGCCAGCAGTGCCAATGAGCAGTTCTTC	CASSANEQFF
TRBV4-1	NA	TRBJ1-4	NA	TGCGCCAGCAGCCAAGATCCGGCATATGAAAAACTGTTTTTT	CASSQDPAYEKLFF
TRBV10-2	NA	TRBJ1-3	NA	TGCGCCAGCTCCTACCTTGGCAGCTCTGGAAACACCATATATTTT	CASSYLGSSGNTIYF
TRBV9	NA	TRBJ2-5	NA	TGTGCCAGCAGCGTAGGAGACAGAACGTACCAAGAGACCCAGTACTTC	CASSVGDRTYQETQYF
TRBV2	few	TRBJ2-3	NA	TGTGCCAGCAGTGAAGCAGGGACGGGCATCTCCACAGATACGCAGTATTTT	CASSEAGTGISTDTQYF
TRBV6-1	NA	TRBJ1-5	NA	TGTGCCAGCAGTGAAGGTGACATCTATCAGCCCCAGCATTTT	CASSEGDIYQPQHF
TRBV10-3	NA	TRBJ2-5	NA	TGTGCCATCAGTCGACAGGCCAACCAAGAGACCCAGTACTTC	CAISRQANQETQYF
TRBV27	NA	TRBJ2-1	TRBD2	TGTGCCAGCAGGGAGGGACTAGCGGACTACAATGAGCAGTTCTTC	CASREGLADYNEQFF
TRBV5-1	NA	TRBJ2-3	TRBD1	TGCGCCAGCAACCGGGACAGCAGCACAGATACGCAGTATTTT	CASNRDSSTDTQYF
TRBV11-2	NA	TRBJ1-1	NA	TGTGCCAGCAGCTTCCGTTCAGCCAATGCGGGACTGATGAACACTGAAGCTTTCTTT	CASSFRSANAGLMNTEAFF
TRBV10-1	NA	TRBJ2-7	TRBD1	TGCGCCAGCAGTGATCCGGGACAGGCAACCTACGAGCAGTACTTC	CASSDPGQATYEQYF
TRBV28	NA	TRBJ2-7	NA	TGTGCCAGCAGAATTCAGGGGCTCCACGAGCAGTACTTC	CASRIQGLHEQYF
TRBV6-4	NA	TRBJ2-3	NA	TGTGCCAGCAGTGACCTATATTTCCCGAAGAGGGGCAAGACTAGCACAGATACGCAGTATTTT	CASSDLYFPKRGKTSTDTQYF
TRBV28	NA	TRBJ2-3	TRBD2	TGTGCCAGCATGGGTAGCGGGAGAGGTAATACGCAGTATTTT	CASMGSGRGNTQYF
TRBV9	once	TRBJ2-7	NA	TGTGCCAGCAGCGTAGGGGGGACCTACGAGCAGTACTTC	CASSVGGTYEQYF
TRBV9	NA	TRBJ2-1	NA	TGTGCCAGCGCCCAAAGGCCTTACAATGAGCAGTTCTTC	CASAQRPYNEQFF
TRBV6-6	NA	TRBJ2-5	NA	TGTGCCAGCATGGGAAATAGGGGCAGGGAAAGAGAGACCCAGTACTTC	CASMGNRGRERETQYF
TRBV11-2	NA	TRBJ1-5	TRBD1	TGTGCCAGCAGCACGGGACAGACTAGCAATCAGCCCCAGCATTTT	CASSTGQTSNQPQHF
TRBV29-1	once	TRBJ2-2	TRBD2	TGCAGCGTTGAAGTTATCACGGGGGGTCGGAACACCGGGGAGCTGTTTTTT	CSVEVITGGRNTGELFF
TRBV6-5	once	TRBJ1-1	NA	TGTGCCAGCAGTTACTCGAGGGGGGGCTGGAACACTGAAGCTTTCTTT	CASSYSRGGWNTEAFF
TRBV5-1	once	TRBJ1-5	NA	TGCGCCAGCAGCTGGGGGTGGGGCCAGCCCCAGCATTTT	CASSWGWGQPQHF
TRBV29-1	NA	TRBJ2-3	NA	TGCAGCCCAGGACTGAGCACAGATACGCAGTATTTT	CSPGLSTDTQYF